Following are 28 T cell receptor beta chains from one sample sequenced in a study of response to subunit inactivated influenza vaccine. TCRdb recomputed calls from the RT-PCR reads with MiXCR, one row per CDR3 protein. This sample carries about 540,000 distinct CDR3 sequences, approximately 14% of them seen once, and the ten largest clones take 11%. The sample here was PBMCs from blood, taken 11 to 12 days after vaccination. The receptors come from a man aged 50-60 years who received an inactivated influenza vaccine.

The chain uses TRBV5-1 and TRBJ1-2; 9 bases fit TRBD1. In germline, CDR1 is SGHRS, CDR2 YFSETQ. V was pared by 4 bases and J by 4 bases, with 8 bases of the junction left unmatched. This CDR3 contains 15 residues. CDR3: CASSLASDRGYGYTF. The CDR3 coding sequence is TGCGCCAGCAGCCTCGCCTCGGACAGGGGCTATGGCTACACCTTC.

The chain recombines TRBV5-4 with TRBJ2-1; 13 nucleotides line up with TRBD2. The CDR3 runs to 15 residues. The V segment lost 5 bases and the J segment 10 bases; nucleotides outside the gene matches: 9. The germline V gene encodes CDR1 SGHNT and CDR2 YYREEE (reference sequence). As DNA, the CDR3 is TGTGCCAGCAGAACGAGGACTAGCGGGGGTTACGAGCAGTTCTTC. This encodes CASRTRTSGGYEQFF.

This sequence joins TRBV4-3 and TRBJ2-7; D gene uncertain. The germline V and J ends were trimmed by 0 bases and 2 bases, with 14 bases remaining between them. Germline-derived CDR1 and CDR2 are LGHNA and YSLEER. The CDR3 loop spans 16 amino acids. The CDR3 region has the DNA TGCGCCAGCAGCCAAGACCTAACCACCGGAGCCTACGAGCAGTACTTC. The encoded protein is CASSQDLTTGAYEQYF.

This clonotype showed up many times. The gene calls are TRBV29-1 and TRBJ1-4; D remains unclear. CDR1 is SQVTM and CDR2 is ANQGSEA in the germline V gene. Trimming left V 6 bases short and J 8 bases short, with 7 bases between. This CDR3 contains 10 residues. CDR3: CSVRTEKLFF. In nucleotides, the CDR3 is TGCAGCGTCAGGACCGAAAAACTGTTTTTT.

J is TRBJ2-7 and V is TRBV18, with TRBD2 matching 9 bases. Germline V gene data show CDR1 as KGHSH and CDR2 as LQKENI. V dropped 1 base and J dropped 2; count of bases not matched to a gene: 6. This CDR3 region has 16 residues. CDR3 coding DNA: TGTGCCAGCTCACCACGGACCGGGACTAGCCCCTACGAGCAGTACTTC. Protein sequence: CASSPRTGTSPYEQYF.

This chain connects TRBV11-2 to TRBJ2-4; 7 nucleotides match TRBD2. Germline lookup yields CDR1 SGHAT and CDR2 FQNNGV. The trim removed 0 bases at V and 1 base at J, leaving 12 bases unmatched. This CDR3 spans 19 amino acids. The CDR3 nucleotides are TGTGCCAGCAGCTTAGAAGGGGTCGAGGGGAGGGTGGCCAAAAACATTCAGTACTTC. Translating gives CASSLEGVEGRVAKNIQYF.

Only a few counts were recorded for this clonotype. The chain employs TRBV12-3 or TRBV12-4 and TRBJ2-5; D not resolved. The CDR3 runs 13 residues. The V end was cut by 7 bases, the J end by 3 bases, with 12 bases between. For the CDR3, the DNA is TGTGCCAGCATGGAGTGGGCGAAAGAGACCCAGTACTTC. This sequence encodes CASMEWAKETQYF.

This clonotype was detected only a few times. The chain recombines TRBV18 with TRBJ2-3; 9 nucleotides agree with TRBD1. This CDR3 is built from 17 residues. Germline V gives CDR1 KGHSH, CDR2 LQKENI. V trimming: 5 bases; J trimming: 2 bases; junction bases outside the gene matches: 11. Written as DNA, the CDR3 is TGTGCCAGCTCAGCTACCGGGACAGGGCTTTTCACAGATACGCAGTATTTT. Amino acids: CASSATGTGLFTDTQYF.

This clonotype was seen more than once but under ten times. The gene calls are TRBV7-2 and TRBJ1-3; the D gene is possibly TRBD1 (5 bases). This CDR3 is built from 13 residues. In germline, CDR1 is SGHTA, CDR2 FQGNSA. Trimming removed 5 bases at V and 4 bases at J, with 9 bases between. In DNA form, the CDR3 reads TGTGCCAGCAGCAGGGGAGCGGGAAACACCATATATTTT. Translating gives CASSRGAGNTIYF.

The J gene is TRBJ2-1, the V gene TRBV5-1; D is unresolved. CDR3 length: 15 amino acids. Trimming cost V 2 bases and J 4 bases, with 13 bases left between them. Germline V gene lookup returns CDR1 SGHRS and CDR2 YFSETQ. CDR3 sequence (DNA): TGCGCCAGCAGCTTTGAGCCCACCGGGTACAATGAGCAGTTCTTC. The encoded protein is CASSFEPTGYNEQFF.

This clonotype came up many times. J is TRBJ1-3 and V is TRBV4-2; D not resolved. This CDR3 has 15 residues. Trimming cost V 4 bases and J 9 bases, with 19 bases left between them. Germline assignment: CDR1 LGHNA and CDR2 YNFKEQ. CDR3 in DNA: TGTGCCAGCAGCCTGGATGCCGCCTTGGGATCCACCATATATTTT. Translated, it gives CASSLDAALGSTIYF.

The chain recombines TRBV5-1 with TRBJ2-1; unclear D gene. The V gene's germline CDR1 is SGHRS and CDR2 YFSETQ. Trimming shortened V by 1 base and J by 4 bases, and 9 bases separated the two germline ends. The CDR3 runs to 14 residues. In DNA, the CDR3 is TGCGCCAGCAGCTTGTTTGATCCTTACAATGAGCAGTTCTTC. This codes for CASSLFDPYNEQFF.

The chain recombines TRBV10-3 with TRBJ1-5; D might be TRBD1 (5 bases). CDR1 and CDR2 (germline): ENHRY, SYGVKD. The CDR3 has 15 amino acids. Trimming stripped 2 bases from V and 9 bases from J, with 17 bases between. CDR3 sequence reads: CAISEVVQGGRPQHF. CDR3 sequence (DNA): TGTGCCATCAGTGAGGTCGTCCAGGGTGGGCGGCCCCAGCATTTT.

The genes are TRBV10-1 and TRBJ1-1; D is uncertain. CDR3 size: 13 residues. V was clipped by 6 bases and J by 7 bases, with 15 bases between them. From germline, CDR1 is WNHNN and CDR2 SYGVQD (reference sequence). This chain's CDR3 is CASRLGVDGEAFF. CDR3 bases: TGCGCCAGCAGGTTGGGCGTGGATGGTGAAGCTTTCTTT.

This sequence joins TRBV15 and TRBJ2-3, with a tentative D call TRBD2 (6 bases). The CDR3 runs 15 residues. CDR1 and CDR2 from the germline V gene are LNHNV and YYDKDF (reference sequence). V was clipped by 1 base and J by 4 bases, with 12 bases between them. The CDR3 nucleotides are TGTGCCACCAGCAGAGCGGGAGTGGTTGCAGATACGCAGTATTTT. Encoded protein: CATSRAGVVADTQYF.

This clonotype has only a few counts. This chain uses TRBV9 with TRBJ2-1; D is possibly TRBD1 or TRBD2 (6 bases each). CDR1 and CDR2 from the germline V gene are SGDLS and YYNGEE. V was shortened by 0 bases and J by 8 bases, with 12 bases between the two germline ends. The CDR3 spans 14 residues. CDR3 nucleotides: TGTGCCAGCAGCGTAGTCCCGGAGGGGGATGAGCAGTTCTTC. This encodes CASSVVPEGDEQFF.

The gene calls are TRBV6-2 or TRBV6-3 and TRBJ2-3; D is uncertain. CDR1 is MNHEY and CDR2 is SVGEGT in the germline V gene. The CDR3 is 12 residues long. V was shortened by 6 bases and J by 6 bases, with 10 bases between the two germline ends. Here the CDR3 reads CASSHTPDTQYF. CDR3 bases: TGTGCCAGCAGCCACACCCCTGATACGCAGTATTTT.

This chain links TRBV19 with TRBJ1-6; no clear D gene. The CDR3 is 13 amino acids. V lost 6 bases to trimming and J lost 6 bases, with 9 bases between them. Germline V gives CDR1 LNHDA, CDR2 SQIVND (reference sequence). CDR3 bases: TGTGCCAGTAGGGGGTTTTTTAATTCACCCCTCCACTTT. Protein product: CASRGFFNSPLHF.

This clonotype was seen a handful of times. The J gene is TRBJ2-1, the V gene TRBV28; 8 nucleotides line up with TRBD1. The CDR3 spans 16 residues. J was trimmed by 1 base and V by 5 bases; bases with no gene match: 7. From germline, CDR1 is MDHEN and CDR2 SYDVKM. The CDR3 DNA sequence: TGTGCCAGCAGTCCCTGGACAGGGTCGTCCTACAATGAGCAGTTCTTC. It translates to CASSPWTGSSYNEQFF.

This sequence joins TRBV7-2 and TRBJ2-1; TRBD1 agrees at 9 bases. The CDR3 spans 15 residues. CDR1 and CDR2 (germline): SGHTA, FQGNSA. V lost 6 bases and J lost 14; bases outside the gene matches: 17. This CDR3 reads CASRPTGQGRLGKFF. The CDR3 DNA sequence: TGTGCCAGCAGGCCTACGGGACAGGGACGTCTTGGGAAGTTCTTC.

Ten or more counts support this clonotype. This rearrangement joins TRBV5-1 to TRBJ2-1; D not certain. Per germline, CDR1 SGHRS and CDR2 YFSETQ. This CDR3 contains 15 residues. V shed 4 bases and J shed 0 bases, with 11 bases lying between them. The CDR3 DNA follows: TGCGCCAGCAGCACGGACGTGAGCTCCTACAATGAGCAGTTCTTC. Protein: CASSTDVSSYNEQFF.

This clonotype was detected a few times. The chain uses TRBV30 and TRBJ2-1; D gene unclear. The CDR3 has 12 amino acids. Trimming stripped 4 bases from V and 9 bases from J, with 13 bases between. Looked up from germline, CDR1 is GTSNPN and CDR2 is SVGIG (reference sequence). This CDR3 reads CAWMAGFGEQFF. In DNA form, the CDR3 reads TGTGCCTGGATGGCCGGATTCGGTGAGCAGTTCTTC.

This clonotype was observed a few times. V and J are TRBV15 and TRBJ1-4; perhaps TRBD1 as D (6 bases). The CDR3 has 15 residues. With 0 bases removed from V and 8 bases from J, the gap between germline ends came to 13 bases. The germline gives CDR1 LNHNV, CDR2 YYDKDF (reference sequence). As DNA, the CDR3 is TGTGCCACCAGCAGAGATCACCAGGGGTTCGAAAAACTGTTTTTT. Protein sequence: CATSRDHQGFEKLFF.

The chain combines TRBV12-3 or TRBV12-4 with TRBJ2-6, with TRBD1 as a possible D gene (6 bases). This CDR3 contains 16 residues. Trimming cost V 3 bases and J 2 bases, with 11 bases left between them. The DNA of the CDR3 is TGTGCCAGCAGTTTCTCAGGGGTCCCTGGGGCCAACGTCCTGACTTTC. Protein sequence: CASSFSGVPGANVLTF.

This clonotype has just a few counts. V usage is TRBV14 and J usage is TRBJ1-2; D not resolved. Between the trimmed V and J ends, which lost 4 bases and 8 bases, there was a span of 11 bases. This CDR3 has 12 amino acids. Germline CDR1 is SGHDN and CDR2 is FVKESK. For the CDR3, the DNA is TGTGCCAGCAGCCGGACCAATCGGGGCTACACCTTC. The encoded protein is CASSRTNRGYTF. The full variable domain, rest sourced from reference TRBV14 and TRBJ1-2, is EAGVTQFPSHSVIEKGQTVTLRCDPISGHDNLYWYRRVMGKEIKFLLHFVKESKQDESGMPNNRFLAERTGGTYSTLKVQPAELEDSGVYFCASSRTNRGYTFGSGTRLTVV.

V usage is TRBV11-2 and J usage is TRBJ2-2; 8 nucleotides line up with TRBD1. The CDR3 has 17 residues. CDR1 and CDR2 from the germline V gene are SGHAT and FQNNGV. V shed 5 bases and J 4 bases; nucleotides not matched to a gene: 12. CDR3 DNA: TGTGCCAGCAGCCTCGGCCGGACAGGGCTCTTCACCGGGGAGCTGTTTTTT. The encoded protein is CASSLGRTGLFTGELFF.

The CDR3 loop is CASSFDRSSYEQYF. Here the CDR3 DNA reads TGTGCCAGCAGCTTCGACAGGTCCTCCTACGAGCAGTACTTC. The chain combines TRBV6-1 with TRBJ2-7; a possible D gene is TRBD1 (6 bases). This CDR3 region has 14 residues. V shed 6 bases and J shed 0 bases, with 12 bases lying between them. Germline loops: CDR1 MNHNS, CDR2 SASEGT.

The chain has TRBV29-1 and TRBJ2-7, with 9 nucleotides matching TRBD1. With 5 bases clipped from V and 6 bases from J, the junction kept 8 bases outside the gene matches. CDR1 is SQVTM and CDR2 is ANQGSEA in the germline V gene. The CDR3 is made up of 13 amino acids. The CDR3 DNA is TGCAGCGTTACTCCGGGACAGGGCTCCGAGCAGTACTTC. Amino acids: CSVTPGQGSEQYF.